Shown below are 11 T cell receptor beta chains from a single sample sequenced in a study of control samples from healthy donors and cancer patients. Method: immunoSEQ multiplex PCR; TCRdb's copy keeps in-frame clones and lacks some. The sample has roughly 100,000 clones, around 88% seen once; the top ten hold 11% to 15%. The specimen was blood. These receptors originate from a young man in good health.

The rearrangement joins TRBV7-3 to TRBJ2-5; D uncertain. Trimming pared 5 bases from V and 5 bases from J, leaving 9 bases between. This CDR3 comprises 12 residues. Germline lookup yields CDR1 SGHTA and CDR2 FQGTGA. The CDR3 loop reads CASSAPQETQYF. CDR3 nucleotide sequence: TGTGCCAGCAGCGCGCCCCAGGAGACCCAGTACTTC.

V and J are TRBV6-5 and TRBJ1-5, with a tentative D call TRBD1 (5 bases). Per germline, CDR1 MNHEY and CDR2 SVGAGI. Trimming pared 6 bases from V and 7 bases from J, leaving 13 bases between. The CDR3 covers 13 residues. This CDR3 is CASRPTEGQPQHF. The CDR3, as DNA: TGTGCCAGCAGGCCGACAGAAGGCCAGCCCCAGCATTTT.

The chain links TRBV5-4 to TRBJ2-1; 16 nucleotides match TRBD2. Germline CDR1 reads SGHNT; CDR2 reads YYREEE (reference sequence). The trim removed 1 base at V and 9 bases at J, leaving 4 bases unmatched. The CDR3 runs to 16 residues. CDR3 residues: CASSLMGLAGGPEQFF. The CDR3 region has the DNA TGTGCCAGCAGCTTGATGGGACTAGCGGGAGGGCCTGAGCAGTTCTTC.

This sequence joins TRBV30 and TRBJ2-7; the D call may be TRBD1 or TRBD2 (5 bases each). Trimming removed 0 bases at V and 7 bases at J, with 13 bases between. Looked up from germline, CDR1 is GTSNPN and CDR2 is SVGIG (reference sequence). The CDR3 covers 13 residues. The CDR3 protein is CAWSVQAGMEQYF. CDR3 in DNA: TGTGCCTGGAGTGTACAGGCGGGCATGGAGCAGTACTTC.

The CDR3 DNA is TGCGCCAGCAGCTTGGGGGGGACTAGCGGAACCAATGAGCAGTTCTTC. This gives the protein CASSLGGTSGTNEQFF. The gene calls are TRBV5-1 and TRBJ2-1; TRBD2 matches 11 bases. The germline V gene has CDR1 SGHRS and CDR2 YFSETQ. The CDR3 totals 16 residues. V was pared by 0 bases and J by 6 bases, with 5 bases of the junction left unmatched.

The chain joins TRBV7-3 to TRBJ2-1, with TRBD2 matching over 8 bases. Trimming at V came to 4 bases and at J to 9 bases, leaving 8 bases not matched to a gene. Germline V gene data show CDR1 as SGHTA and CDR2 as FQGTGA. The CDR3 totals 14 residues. The CDR3 coding sequence is TGTGCCAGCAGCTCTAGCCTAGCGGGCGGTGAGCAGTTCTTC. Amino acid sequence: CASSSSLAGGEQFF.

The CDR3 nucleotides read TGTGCCAGCTCACAACTAGCGGGAGGCGGAGACACCGGGGAGCTGTTTTTT. This encodes CASSQLAGGGDTGELFF. The gene calls are TRBV18 and TRBJ2-2, with 12 nucleotides matching TRBD2. V was clipped by 4 bases and J by 3 bases; unmatched bases: 6. CDR1 is KGHSH and CDR2 is LQKENI in the germline V gene. The CDR3 has 17 residues. Supplemented by reference TRBV18 and TRBJ2-2, the full variable domain reads NAGVMQNPRHLVRRRGQEARLRCSPMKGHSHVYWYRQLPEEGLKFMVYLQKENIIDESGMPKERFSAEFPKEGPSILRIQQVVRGDSAAYFCASSQLAGGGDTGELFFGEGSRLTVL.

This chain uses TRBV28 with TRBJ2-5; TRBD2 is a possible D gene (6 bases). In germline, CDR1 is MDHEN, CDR2 SYDVKM. This CDR3 spans 15 amino acids. V was trimmed by 5 bases and J by 4 bases, leaving 17 bases between them. The CDR3 protein is CASSNLEGVGETQYF. CDR3 bases: TGTGCCAGCAGTAACTTGGAGGGCGTGGGAGAGACCCAGTACTTC. The full variable domain, with the rest looked up from reference TRBV28 and TRBJ2-5, is DVKVTQSSRYLVKRTGEKVFLECVQDMDHENMFWYRQDPGLGLRLIYFSYDVKMKEKGDIPEGYSVSREKKERFSLILESASTNQTSMYLCASSNLEGVGETQYFGPGTRLLVL.

This rearrangement joins TRBV3-1 (or the pseudogene TRBV3-2) to TRBJ1-1, with 8 bases identical to TRBD1. J gave up 5 bases and V 4 bases, and 6 bases lay outside the gene matches. This CDR3 spans 14 amino acids. CDR1 and CDR2 from the germline V gene are LGHDT and YNNKEL (reference sequence). CDR3 in DNA: TGTGCCAGCAGCCGAGGACAGGGAGGAACTGAAGCTTTCTTT. As protein: CASSRGQGGTEAFF.

The chain carries TRBV15 and TRBJ2-7; the D gene is possibly TRBD2 (5 bases). V was shortened by 0 bases and J by 2 bases, with 11 bases between the two germline ends. CDR3 size: 15 residues. Germline V gene sequence: CDR1 LNHNV, CDR2 YYDKDF (reference sequence). Written as DNA, the CDR3 is TGTGCCACCAGCAGAGATATCGGGATTCCCTACGAGCAGTACTTC. Translation gives CATSRDIGIPYEQYF. Filled out from reference TRBV15 and TRBJ2-7, the complete variable domain reads DAMVIQNPRYQVTQFGKPVTLSCSQTLNHNVMYWYQQKSSQAPKLLFHYYDKDFNNEADTPDNFQSRRPNTSFCFLDIRSPGLGDTAMYLCATSRDIGIPYEQYFGPGTRLTVT.

CDR3 sequence reads: CASSDGISGNTIYF. CDR3 sequence (DNA): TGCGCCAGCAGTGACGGAATCTCTGGAAACACCATATATTTT. The gene calls are TRBV10-2 and TRBJ1-3; no reliable D call. The CDR3 length is 14 residues. V lost 3 bases and J lost 0, with 6 bases in between. CDR1 and CDR2 from the germline V gene are WSHSY and SAAADI.